This T cell receptor (beta chain) was found in a study of T cell responses to AZD1222 COVID-19 vaccine. Background on the study: Timing groups of about 4 and about 12 weeks for second doses were pooled. Study outcomes and limitations: The sample set comprised mostly white British donors with more females, and clonal diversity was possibly underestimated. The study found vaccine-associated CD4 TCRs spanning spike, dominant at 160-218 and 743-854. Baseline seropositives among AZD1222 recipients totaled only five to seven.

Assay: immunoSEQ multiplex PCR; the TCRdb copy retains only in-frame clones and omits some. This table has about 66,000 clones, roughly nine tenths appearing once. This clone showed up just once. Its matching antigen is unknown. CDR1 and CDR2 (germline): MNHNY, SVGAGI (reference sequence). CDR3 length equals 15 residues. With 4 bases clipped from V and 0 bases from J, the junction kept 5 bases outside the gene matches. V usage is TRBV6-6 and J usage is TRBJ2-5; 7 bases fit TRBD1. This clonotype was sampled from an adult in good health. This specimen was peripheral blood, taken on day 0 of AZD1222 vaccination. For the CDR3, the DNA is TGTGCCAGCAGTTCCCCCGGGACAGACCAAGAGACCCAGTACTTC. Translated: CASSSPGTDQETQYF.